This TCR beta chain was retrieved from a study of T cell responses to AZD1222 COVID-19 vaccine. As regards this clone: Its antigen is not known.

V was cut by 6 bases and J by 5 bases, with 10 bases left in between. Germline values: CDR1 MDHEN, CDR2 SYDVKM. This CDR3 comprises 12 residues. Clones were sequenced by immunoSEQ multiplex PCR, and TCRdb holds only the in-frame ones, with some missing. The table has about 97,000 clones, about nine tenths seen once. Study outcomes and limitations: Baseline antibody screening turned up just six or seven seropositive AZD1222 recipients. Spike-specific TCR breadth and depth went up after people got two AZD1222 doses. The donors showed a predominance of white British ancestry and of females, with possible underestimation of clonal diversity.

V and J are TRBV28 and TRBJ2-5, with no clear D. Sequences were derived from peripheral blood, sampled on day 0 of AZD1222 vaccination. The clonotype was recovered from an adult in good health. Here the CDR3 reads CASRGFAETQYF. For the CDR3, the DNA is TGTGCCAGCAGAGGGTTTGCGGAGACCCAGTACTTC.